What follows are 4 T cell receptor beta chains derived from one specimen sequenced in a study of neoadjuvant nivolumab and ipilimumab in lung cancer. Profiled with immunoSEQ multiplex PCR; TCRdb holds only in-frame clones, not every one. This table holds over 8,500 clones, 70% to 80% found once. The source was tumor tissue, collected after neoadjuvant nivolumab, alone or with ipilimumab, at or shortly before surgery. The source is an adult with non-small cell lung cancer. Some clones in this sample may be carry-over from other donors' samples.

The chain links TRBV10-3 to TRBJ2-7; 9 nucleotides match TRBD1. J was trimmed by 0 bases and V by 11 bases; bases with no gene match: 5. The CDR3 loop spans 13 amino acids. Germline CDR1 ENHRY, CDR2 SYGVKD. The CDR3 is CAAGQGSSYEQYF. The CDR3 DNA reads TGTGCCGCCGGACAGGGGAGCTCCTACGAGCAGTACTTC.

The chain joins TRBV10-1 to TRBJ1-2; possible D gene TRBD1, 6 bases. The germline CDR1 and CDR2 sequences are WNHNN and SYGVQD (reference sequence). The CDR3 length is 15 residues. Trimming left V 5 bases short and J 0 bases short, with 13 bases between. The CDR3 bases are TGCGCCAGCAGTAGACCAGGGGCGGCTAACTATGGCTACACCTTC. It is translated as CASSRPGAANYGYTF.

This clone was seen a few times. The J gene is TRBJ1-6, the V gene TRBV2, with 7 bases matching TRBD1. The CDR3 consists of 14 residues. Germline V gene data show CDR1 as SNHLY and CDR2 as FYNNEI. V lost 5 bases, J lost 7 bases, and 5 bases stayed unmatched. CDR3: CASSTGQPNSPLHF. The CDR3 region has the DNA TGTGCCAGCAGTACGGGACAGCCGAATTCACCCCTCCACTTT.

CDR3 residues: CASSRLQGEGEKLFF. DNA for the CDR3: TGCGCCAGCAGCCGCCTGCAGGGGGAAGGCGAAAAACTGTTTTTT. V usage is TRBV4-1 and J usage is TRBJ1-4; 7 bases are shared with TRBD1. The CDR3 length is 15 residues. The germline gives CDR1 MGHRA, CDR2 YSYEKL. Germline trimming cut 4 bases from V and 8 bases from J; bases unmatched to any gene: 10.